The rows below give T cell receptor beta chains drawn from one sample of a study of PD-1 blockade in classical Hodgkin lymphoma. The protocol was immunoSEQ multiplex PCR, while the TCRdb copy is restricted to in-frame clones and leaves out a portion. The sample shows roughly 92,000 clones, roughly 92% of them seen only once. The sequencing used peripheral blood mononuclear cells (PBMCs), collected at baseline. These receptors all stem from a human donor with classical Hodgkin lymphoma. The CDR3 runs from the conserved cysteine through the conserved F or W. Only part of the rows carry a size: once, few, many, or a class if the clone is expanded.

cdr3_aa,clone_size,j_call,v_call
CASSLELAGGVTQYF,.,TRBJ2-3,TRBV5-4
CASSGEGKVNQPQHF,.,TRBJ1-5,TRBV27
CASSMKGNGRNTEAFF,few,TRBJ1-1,TRBV19
CAWDIVSGNTIYF,.,TRBJ1-3,TRBV30
CASSFPYNEQFF,.,TRBJ2-1,TRBV7-6
CASSSSDRALYGYTF,.,TRBJ1-2,TRBV5-6
CATTGQGSYEQYF,.,TRBJ2-7,TRBV28
CASSFSPISTRKESYTF,.,TRBJ1-2,TRBV28
CASSWGKGGDYGYTF,.,TRBJ1-2,TRBV5-1
CASSLPSQLRLAGGDPQDTQYF,.,TRBJ2-3,TRBV5-1
CASSDPASRADTQYF,.,TRBJ2-3,TRBV4-1
CASSLQRETQYF,.,TRBJ2-5,TRBV5-4
CASTTVNTEAFF,.,TRBJ1-1,TRBV2
CAISESIGDGYTF,.,TRBJ1-2,TRBV10-3
CASSLTGRDTQYF,.,TRBJ2-3,TRBV5-1
CAAWTGLTADTQYF,.,TRBJ2-3,TRBV10-3
CASKLSSGANVLTF,.,TRBJ2-6,TRBV5-4
CASSGDRDEKLFF,.,TRBJ1-4,TRBV4-2
CASSLDSVAKNIQYF,.,TRBJ2-4,TRBV7-3
CASSFLGGVTSKAFF,.,TRBJ1-1,TRBV7-9
CATSRDRVGGGETQYF,.,TRBJ2-5,TRBV15
CASSLVGRGMSETQYF,.,TRBJ2-5,TRBV5-6
CATSATDTQYF,.,TRBJ2-3,TRBV6-5
CASSARASGSGYNEQFF,.,TRBJ2-1,TRBV5-1
CASSLVTGGDEQFF,.,TRBJ2-1,TRBV5-1
CSVERGSLANYGYTF,.,TRBJ1-2,TRBV29-1
CASNPGGSLDGYTF,.,TRBJ1-2,TRBV5-1
CASSQATGAGNTIYF,.,TRBJ1-3,TRBV14
CASSDRLAGGSYSYEQYF,.,TRBJ2-7,TRBV6-1